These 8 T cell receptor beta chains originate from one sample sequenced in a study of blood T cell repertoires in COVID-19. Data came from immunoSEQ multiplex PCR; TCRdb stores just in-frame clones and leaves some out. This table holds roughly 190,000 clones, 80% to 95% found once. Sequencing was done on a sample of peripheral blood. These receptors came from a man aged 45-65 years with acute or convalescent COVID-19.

The CDR3 DNA follows: TGTGCCAGTAGCTTGCGCACAGGGGGTTATACCGGGGAGCTGTTTTTT. Encoded protein: CASSLRTGGYTGELFF. The chain carries TRBV19 and TRBJ2-2; 8 bases line up with TRBD1. The CDR3 sequence is 16 residues long. J was trimmed by 5 bases and V by 6 bases; bases with no gene match: 11. Germline values: CDR1 LNHDA, CDR2 SQIVND (reference sequence).

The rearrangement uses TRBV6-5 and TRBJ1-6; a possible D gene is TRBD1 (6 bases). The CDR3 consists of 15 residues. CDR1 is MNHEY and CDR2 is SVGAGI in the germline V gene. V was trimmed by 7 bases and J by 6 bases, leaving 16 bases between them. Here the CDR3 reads CASNVDRLGNSPLHF. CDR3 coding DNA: TGTGCCAGCAACGTAGACAGGCTTGGTAATTCACCCCTCCACTTT.

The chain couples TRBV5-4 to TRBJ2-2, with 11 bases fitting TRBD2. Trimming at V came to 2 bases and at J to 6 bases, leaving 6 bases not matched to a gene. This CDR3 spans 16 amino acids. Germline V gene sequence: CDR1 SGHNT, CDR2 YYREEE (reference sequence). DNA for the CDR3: TGTGCCAGCAGCTTTGTAACTAGCGGGAGAGCCGGGGAGCTGTTTTTT. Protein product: CASSFVTSGRAGELFF.

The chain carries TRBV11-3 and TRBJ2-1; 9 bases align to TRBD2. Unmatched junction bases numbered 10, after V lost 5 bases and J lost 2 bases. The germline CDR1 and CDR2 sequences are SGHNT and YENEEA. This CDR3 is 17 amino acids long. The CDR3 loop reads CASSPNSGSIPYNEQFF. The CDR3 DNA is TGTGCCAGCAGCCCAAATAGCGGGAGTATCCCCTACAATGAGCAGTTCTTC.

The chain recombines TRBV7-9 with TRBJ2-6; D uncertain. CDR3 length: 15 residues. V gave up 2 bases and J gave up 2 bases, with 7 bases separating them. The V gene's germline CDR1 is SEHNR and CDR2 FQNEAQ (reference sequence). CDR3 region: CASSLPGPGANVLTF. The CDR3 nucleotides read TGTGCCAGCAGCTTACCAGGCCCTGGGGCCAACGTCCTGACTTTC.

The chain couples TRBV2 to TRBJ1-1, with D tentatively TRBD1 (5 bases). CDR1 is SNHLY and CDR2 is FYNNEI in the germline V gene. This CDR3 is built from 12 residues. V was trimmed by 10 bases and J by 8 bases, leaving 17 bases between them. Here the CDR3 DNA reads TGTGCCAACCCCAGGGTGGGTGGCGAAGCTTTCTTT. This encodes CANPRVGGEAFF.

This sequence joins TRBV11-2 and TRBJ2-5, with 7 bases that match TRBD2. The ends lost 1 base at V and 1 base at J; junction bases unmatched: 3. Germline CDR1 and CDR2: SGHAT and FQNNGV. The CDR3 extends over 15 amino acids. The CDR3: CASSLVGGFQETQYF. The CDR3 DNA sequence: TGTGCCAGCAGCTTAGTGGGGGGGTTCCAAGAGACCCAGTACTTC.

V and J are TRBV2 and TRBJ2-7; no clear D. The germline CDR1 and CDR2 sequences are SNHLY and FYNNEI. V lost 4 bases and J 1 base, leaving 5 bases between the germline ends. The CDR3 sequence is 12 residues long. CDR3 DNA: TGTGCCAGCAGTGCGGAGTCCTACGAGCAGTACTTC. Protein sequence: CASSAESYEQYF.